Below are 2 T cell receptor beta chains sequenced from a single sample in a study of T-cell reconstitution after alpha-beta-depleted transplantation in children. Unique molecular identifiers were incorporated when the TCRbeta library was constructed. Each CDR3 protein gets one entry after TCRdb re-called the PCR reads with MiXCR. This table holds about 340,000 distinct CDR3 sequences, 15% to 20% found once. Specimen: PBMCs, mostly from graft donor cells, collected 360 days after TCRalphabeta/CD19-depleted stem cell transplant. These receptors were collected from a male patient aged 2-15 years who had a stem cell transplant for acute lymphoblastic leukemia, so the T cells may come from the graft donor.

This clonotype was found many times. This rearrangement joins TRBV12-3 or TRBV12-4 to TRBJ2-1, with 12 bases identical to TRBD2. Germline trimming cut 7 bases from V and 6 bases from J; bases unmatched to any gene: 7. This CDR3 region has 15 residues. Written as DNA, the CDR3 is TGTGCCAGCACCCAGGGACTAGCGGGTTCCAATGAGCAGTTCTTC. It specifies CASTQGLAGSNEQFF.

V and J are TRBV7-2 and TRBJ2-5, with 10 bases aligning to TRBD2. CDR1 is SGHTA, CDR2 FQGNSA, per germline. This CDR3 spans 15 amino acids. Trimming took 4 bases from V and 3 from J; bases not matched to a gene: 5. The CDR3 DNA is TGTGCCAGCAGCTGGCCCAGCGGGAGGGAAGAGACCCAGTACTTC. It codes for CASSWPSGREETQYF.